The clone carrying this T cell receptor (beta chain) occurred a few times. The antigen remains undetermined. The V and J ends lost 2 bases and 2 bases, in that order; junction bases with no gene match: 6. The CDR3 spans 14 residues. CDR1 DFQATT and CDR2 SNEGSKA come from the germline V gene (reference sequence). Two oligonucleotides, mixed equimolar, formed the beta constant-region primer covering TRBC1 and TRBC2. Nested alpha and beta constant-region primers with the SP2 primer drove four PCR rounds on ligated cDNA. TCRdb itself ran the UMI-ligation and nested PCR reads through MiXCR, one entry per CDR3 protein. The sample has tens of thousands of distinct CDR3 sequences, approximately 8.8% seen once. This record comes from a study of naive and memory T cell subsets. Study-level results: Over 85% of naive TCR sequences appeared only once, unlike memory subsets.

CMV status came from CD4+ IFNgamma after overnight CMV lysate stimulation. The rearrangement links TRBV20-1 to TRBJ2-7; 7 nucleotides line up with TRBD1. This TCR derives from a human donor in good health. The sample was central memory CD8+ T cells from blood. The DNA for the CDR3 is TGCAGTGCTAGAAATCGGACAGGCACCTACGAGCAGTACTTC. Amino acid sequence: CSARNRTGTYEQYF.